The 18 T cell receptor beta chains listed next were all sequenced from one sample in a study of blood T cell repertoires in COVID-19. Here immunoSEQ multiplex PCR was the method, and the copy in TCRdb shows in-frame clones only, minus some. The top ten hold 0.75% to 0.9% of the sample, which has around 120,000 clones, less than 75% seen once. Sequencing used peripheral blood. These receptors were obtained from a human donor with acute or convalescent COVID-19. The donor label of this sample is uncertain.

This clone was found once. The rearrangement joins TRBV7-2 to TRBJ1-6; 8 bases align to TRBD1. The CDR3 covers 16 residues. Germline V CDR1 and CDR2: SGHTA, FQGNSA. Unmatched junction bases numbered 10, after V lost 5 bases and J lost 7 bases. CDR3 sequence reads: CASSPAGTGINSPLHF. The CDR3 bases are TGTGCCAGCAGCCCCGCTGGGACAGGTATCAATTCACCCCTCCACTTT.

The chain carries TRBV5-1 and TRBJ2-3, with TRBD1 identical over 7 bases. Germline V lookup: CDR1 SGHRS, CDR2 YFSETQ. The V gene end was trimmed by 0 bases and the J gene end by 2 bases; junction bases not matched to a gene: 3. The CDR3 runs to 15 residues. CDR3 protein: CASSLGDRDTDTQYF. CDR3 nucleotides: TGCGCCAGCAGCTTGGGCGACAGGGACACAGATACGCAGTATTTT.

This clone was recorded once. The chain links TRBV24-1 to TRBJ2-3; 8 bases map to TRBD1. The CDR3 has 16 amino acids. Germline CDR1 reads KGHDR; CDR2 reads SFDVKD. Trimming cost V 4 bases and J 5 bases; bases outside gene matches: 10. CDR3 amino acids: CATSDPRQGLGDTQYF. The CDR3 region has the DNA TGTGCCACCAGTGACCCCCGACAGGGGCTCGGAGATACGCAGTATTTT.

In DNA, the CDR3 is TGTGCCAGCAGCTTACTGGGACAGAGTCTCTATAATTCACCCCTCCACTTT. Protein sequence: CASSLLGQSLYNSPLHF. The V and J genes are TRBV7-9 and TRBJ1-6, with TRBD1 matching 7 bases. CDR1 is SEHNR and CDR2 is FQNEAQ in the germline V gene (reference sequence). V was pared by 2 bases and J by 3 bases, with 7 bases of the junction left unmatched. The CDR3 runs to 17 residues.

This clone was seen repeatedly, ten times or more. The gene calls are TRBV2 and TRBJ1-2; D might be TRBD1 (6 bases). The CDR3 sequence is 15 residues long. The germline V gene has CDR1 SNHLY and CDR2 FYNNEI. V lost 7 bases, J lost 4 bases, and 19 bases lay in between. CDR3 region: CASTRRGFNAYGYTF. Here the CDR3 DNA reads TGTGCCAGCACCCGAAGGGGGTTTAACGCCTATGGCTACACCTTC.

The chain uses TRBV19 and TRBJ1-4; D gene ambiguous. The CDR3 extends over 13 amino acids. The germline gives CDR1 LNHDA, CDR2 SQIVND (reference sequence). The V and J ends lost 7 bases and 7 bases respectively, with 13 bases between them. The CDR3 DNA reads TGTGCCAGTAAGTTCTCCGGGAGTGAAAAACTGTTTTTT. The encoded protein is CASKFSGSEKLFF. Full variable domain (remainder filled in from reference TRBV19 and TRBJ1-4): DGGITQSPKYLFRKEGQNVTLSCEQNLNHDAMYWYRQDPGQGLRLIYYSQIVNDFQKGDIAEGYSVSREKKESFPLTVTSAQKNPTAFYLCASKFSGSEKLFFGSGTQLSVL.

The chain joins TRBV7-9 to TRBJ1-6; D uncertain. V was trimmed by 1 base and J by 5 bases, leaving 9 bases between them. The CDR3 is 15 amino acids. The germline V gene has CDR1 SEHNR and CDR2 FQNEAQ (reference sequence). In nucleotides, the CDR3 is TGTGCCAGCAGCTTAGGAACCAGTGATAATTCACCCCTCCACTTT. Protein product: CASSLGTSDNSPLHF.

This clone is medium-sized by share. The chain carries TRBV28 and TRBJ1-1; D is ambiguous. Trimming shortened V by 4 bases and J by 4 bases, and 7 bases separated the two germline ends. Germline V gene data show CDR1 as MDHEN and CDR2 as SYDVKM. This CDR3 region has 12 residues. The CDR3 bases are TGTGCCAGCAGTTCTACTAGCACTGAAGCTTTCTTT. Translating it yields CASSSTSTEAFF.

This clone appeared a single time. This sequence joins TRBV9 and TRBJ2-1; 10 bases line up with TRBD2. From germline, CDR1 is SGDLS and CDR2 YYNGEE. The V gene end was trimmed by 0 bases and the J gene end by 10 bases; junction bases not matched to a gene: 10. This CDR3 spans 16 amino acids. DNA for the CDR3: TGTGCCAGCAGCGTAGCCTCCGGGACTAGCGCACAGGAGCAGTTCTTC. Protein: CASSVASGTSAQEQFF.

The chain recombines TRBV27 with TRBJ1-4; TRBD1 matches 8 bases. Germline CDR1 reads MNHEY; CDR2 reads SMNVEV (reference sequence). The CDR3 length is 14 residues. The trim removed 3 bases at V and 7 bases at J, leaving 4 bases unmatched. CDR3 in amino acids: CASSFQGAGEKLFF. The CDR3 DNA follows: TGTGCCAGCAGTTTCCAGGGGGCGGGTGAAAAACTGTTTTTT.

J is TRBJ2-7 and V is TRBV5-1, with D tentatively TRBD2 (5 bases). Germline V lookup: CDR1 SGHRS, CDR2 YFSETQ. This CDR3 contains 14 residues. V was shortened by 0 bases and J by 2 bases, with 9 bases between the two germline ends. This CDR3 is CASSLAGIPYEQYF. The CDR3 DNA follows: TGCGCCAGCAGCTTGGCGGGGATTCCCTACGAGCAGTACTTC.

V and J are TRBV19 and TRBJ2-7; D perhaps matches TRBD2 (6 bases). Germline CDR1 is LNHDA and CDR2 is SQIVND (reference sequence). This CDR3 has 14 residues. V lost 4 bases and J 0 bases, leaving 10 bases between the germline ends. DNA for the CDR3: TGTGCCAGTAGTAGGGACTCCAGCTCCTACGAGCAGTACTTC. It codes for CASSRDSSSYEQYF. The complete variable domain, with remaining parts taken from reference TRBV19 and TRBJ2-7, reads DGGITQSPKYLFRKEGQNVTLSCEQNLNHDAMYWYRQDPGQGLRLIYYSQIVNDFQKGDIAEGYSVSREKKESFPLTVTSAQKNPTAFYLCASSRDSSSYEQYFGPGTRLTVT.

CDR3 region: CASKEGDWSPLHF. CDR3 sequence (DNA): TGCGCCAGCAAGGAAGGGGACTGGTCACCCCTCCACTTT. The J gene is TRBJ1-6, the V gene TRBV10-2, with a possible D match to TRBD1 (5 bases). V lost 7 bases and J lost 10, with 14 bases in between. This CDR3 has 13 amino acids. Germline CDR1 WSHSY, CDR2 SAAADI.

The chain carries TRBV3-1 (or the pseudogene TRBV3-2) and TRBJ2-7; TRBD1 matches at 7 bases. V shed 1 base, J shed 2 bases, and the junction held 5 bases outside the gene matches. Germline V gene sequence: CDR1 LGHDT, CDR2 YNNKEL (reference sequence). The CDR3 has 15 amino acids. The CDR3 DNA sequence: TGTGCCAGCAGCCAAGGTAGGACAGGACCCTACGAGCAGTACGTC. Residues: CASSQGRTGPYEQYV.

This clone was picked up one time. Other DNA sequences in this specimen translate into the identical CDR3. The chain links TRBV5-1 to TRBJ2-1; 9 bases are a match to TRBD2. The CDR3 is made up of 18 amino acids. Germline-derived CDR1 and CDR2 are SGHRS and YFSETQ. The V and J ends lost 9 bases and 6 bases, in that order; junction bases with no gene match: 22. CDR3 sequence (DNA): TGCGCCACTTCGGCGGGACTCGCGGGGGGGAACCGGGGCAATGAGCAGTTCTTC. Translating gives CATSAGLAGGNRGNEQFF.

This clone was seen a few times. This chain connects TRBV19 to TRBJ1-2, with 9 bases matching TRBD1. CDR3 length: 15 amino acids. The junction had 10 bases not matched to a gene; V was cut back by 5 bases and J by 6 bases. Germline assignment: CDR1 LNHDA and CDR2 SQIVND (reference sequence). The CDR3 DNA is TGTGCCAGTAGTGACCCCGGGACAGGGAAGAATGGCTACACCTTC. Residues: CASSDPGTGKNGYTF.

This chain uses TRBV6-5 with TRBJ1-4, with 7 bases lining up with TRBD1. Germline loops: CDR1 MNHEY, CDR2 SVGAGI. The CDR3 covers 15 residues. J was trimmed by 4 bases and V by 6 bases; bases with no gene match: 8. The CDR3 loop is CASSSVQGSNEKLFF. The DNA of the CDR3 is TGTGCCAGCAGCTCTGTACAGGGGAGTAATGAAAAACTGTTTTTT.

DNA of the CDR3: TGTGCTAGTGGTTTGGTACTTGGGGGCCCCAATCAGCCCCAGCATTTT. Residues: CASGLVLGGPNQPQHF. This chain joins TRBV12-5 and TRBJ1-5; D may be TRBD1 (6 bases). Trimming removed 0 bases from V and 3 bases from J, with 12 bases in between. CDR1 and CDR2 from the germline V gene are LGHNT and FRNRAP. This CDR3 is built from 16 residues.